The present T cell receptor beta chain was sequenced within a study of T cell responses to AZD1222 COVID-19 vaccine. A remark on this clone: Antigen: not known.

General observations from the study: There were repertoire samples only from the period after the peak T cell response.

Measured with immunoSEQ multiplex PCR; TCRdb has only the in-frame clones, and not every one. The repertoire includes hundreds of thousands of clones, around 93% of them detected once, and around 1% sits in the top ten. Sample: peripheral blood, taken on day 0 of MenACWY control vaccination. This TCR was sampled from an adult in good health.

The CDR3 sequence is CASSLGQGAGADTQYF. The CDR3, as DNA: TGTGCCAGCTCTCTCGGACAGGGGGCTGGAGCAGATACGCAGTATTTT. The V gene is TRBV18, the J gene TRBJ2-3, with 11 bases fitting TRBD1. Trimming cost V 6 bases and J 4 bases; bases outside gene matches: 9. Germline CDR1 reads KGHSH; CDR2 reads LQKENI. CDR3 length equals 16 residues.